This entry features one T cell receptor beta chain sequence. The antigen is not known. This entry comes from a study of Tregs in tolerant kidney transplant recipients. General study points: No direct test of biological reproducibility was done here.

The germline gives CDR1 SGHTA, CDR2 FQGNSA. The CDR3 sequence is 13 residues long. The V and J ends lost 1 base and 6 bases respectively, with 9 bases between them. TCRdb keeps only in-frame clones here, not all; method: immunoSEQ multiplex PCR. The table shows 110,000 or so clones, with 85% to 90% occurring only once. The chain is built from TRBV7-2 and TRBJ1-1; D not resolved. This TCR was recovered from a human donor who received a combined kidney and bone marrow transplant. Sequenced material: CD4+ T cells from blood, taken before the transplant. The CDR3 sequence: CASSLGLVAEAFF. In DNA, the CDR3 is TGTGCCAGCAGCTTAGGGCTCGTCGCTGAAGCTTTCTTT.